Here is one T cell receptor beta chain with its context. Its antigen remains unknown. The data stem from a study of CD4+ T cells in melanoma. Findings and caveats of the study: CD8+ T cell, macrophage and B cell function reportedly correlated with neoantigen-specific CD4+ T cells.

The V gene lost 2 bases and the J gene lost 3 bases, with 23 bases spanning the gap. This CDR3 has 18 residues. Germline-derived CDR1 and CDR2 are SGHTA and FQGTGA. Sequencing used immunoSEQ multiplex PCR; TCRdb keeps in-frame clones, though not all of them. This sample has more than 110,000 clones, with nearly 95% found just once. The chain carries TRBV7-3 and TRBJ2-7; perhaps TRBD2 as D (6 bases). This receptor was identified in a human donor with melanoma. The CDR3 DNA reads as TGTGCCAGCAGCTTAGTGCGGGTGGGACTGTGGAGAGGCTACGAGCAGTACTTC. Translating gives CASSLVRVGLWRGYEQYF.